This TCR beta chain came from a study of CD8 T cells in ankylosing spondylitis. CDR1 and CDR2 from the germline V gene are SNHLY and FYNNEI. CDR3 size: 15 residues. Trimming removed 4 bases from V and 7 bases from J; junction bases left unmatched: 6. TCRdb re-analysed the 5' RACE reads in MiXCR, keeping a single row per CDR3 protein. The sample lists some 250,000 distinct CDR3 sequences, 20% to 30% occurring once. This clonotype turned up a few times. The V and J genes are TRBV2 and TRBJ1-4, with 10 bases identical to TRBD1. Sequenced sample: blood, either unsorted or a sorted T cell fraction (not recorded which). This clonotype was sampled from a male donor with ankylosing spondylitis or in good health (not recorded which). CDR3 bases: TGTGCCAGCAGTGGACAGGGGGCTCGGGGTGAAAAACTGTTTTTT. This sequence encodes CASSGQGARGEKLFF.